The 15 T cell receptor beta chains presented below share a single source sample, sequenced in a study of blood T cell repertoires in COVID-19 (dated by TCRdb to about 2020). Receptor libraries were prepared by the immunoSEQ multiplex PCR assay. The source is immuneACCESS, and TCRdb retained only in-frame sequences with V and J called. Part of the clones is not carried over; for the studies checked, unresolved V genes explain less than half of this, and the remainder is unexplained. This sample gives 240,000 or so clones in total; over 75% of them show up just once. The ten largest clones take up 1.9% of the sample. The sample consisted of peripheral blood. These receptors were collected from a man aged 30-40 years who had recovered from COVID-19.

The V call is TRBV18, the J call TRBJ1-2; D remains unclear. The CDR3 length is 15 residues. CDR1 and CDR2 from the germline V gene are KGHSH and LQKENI. The ends were cut back, 6 bases at V and 2 bases at J, with 16 bases in the middle. The CDR3 sequence is CASSPQARLNYGYTF. The CDR3 DNA sequence: TGTGCCAGCTCCCCTCAAGCGCGTCTAAACTATGGCTACACCTTC.

The chain couples TRBV18 to TRBJ2-7; maybe TRBD2 (5 bases). The CDR3 length is 14 residues. The germline CDR1 and CDR2 sequences are KGHSH and LQKENI. Trimming took 2 bases from V and 6 from J, leaving 14 bases between them. The CDR3 region is CASSPLGVRSEQYF. The CDR3 DNA reads as TGTGCCAGCTCACCATTGGGAGTGCGGTCCGAGCAGTACTTC.

The chain combines TRBV28 with TRBJ1-4; 8 bases match TRBD1. The CDR3 loop spans 14 amino acids. After removal of 6 bases from V and 7 bases from J, the junction contained 7 bases not matched to a gene. The germline V gene has CDR1 MDHEN and CDR2 SYDVKM. CDR3 protein: CASSQDREGEKLFF. CDR3 DNA sequence: TGTGCCAGCAGCCAGGACAGGGAGGGTGAAAAACTGTTTTTT. Looking up the rest from reference TRBV28 and TRBJ1-4 gives the full variable domain: DVKVTQSSRYLVKRTGEKVFLECVQDMDHENMFWYRQDPGLGLRLIYFSYDVKMKEKGDIPEGYSVSREKKERFSLILESASTNQTSMYLCASSQDREGEKLFFGSGTQLSVL.

The V gene is TRBV5-4, the J gene TRBJ1-3; the match to TRBD1 covers 9 bases. The V gene's germline CDR1 is SGHNT and CDR2 YYREEE (reference sequence). The V segment lost 0 bases and the J segment 2 bases; nucleotides outside the gene matches: 0. The CDR3 has 15 amino acids. CDR3 loop: CASSLGTGAGNTIYF. The CDR3 DNA sequence: TGTGCCAGCAGCTTGGGGACAGGGGCTGGAAACACCATATATTTT.

The chain combines TRBV19 with TRBJ1-4; a weak D match, TRBD1 (5 bases). Trimming stripped 6 bases from V and 0 bases from J, with 11 bases between. Germline assignment: CDR1 LNHDA and CDR2 SQIVND (reference sequence). The CDR3 covers 15 residues. The CDR3 loop is CASSPIQATNEKLFF. As DNA, the CDR3 is TGTGCCAGTAGCCCAATACAGGCAACTAATGAAAAACTGTTTTTT.

CDR3 bases: TGTGCCAGTAGGAGGGACAGCGATCAGCCCCAGCATTTT. Translation gives CASRRDSDQPQHF. The rearrangement uses TRBV19 and TRBJ1-5; TRBD1 aligns across 7 bases. After removal of 6 bases from V and 5 bases from J, the junction contained 4 bases not matched to a gene. The CDR3 has 13 residues. The germline V gene encodes CDR1 LNHDA and CDR2 SQIVND (reference sequence).

V is TRBV28 and J is TRBJ1-5, with 9 bases lining up with TRBD1. V dropped 2 bases and J dropped 6; count of bases not matched to a gene: 5. CDR1 MDHEN and CDR2 SYDVKM come from the germline V gene. The CDR3 loop spans 15 amino acids. In nucleotides, the CDR3 is TGTGCCAGCAGTTTAAGTACAGGGGGCGGTCAGCCCCAGCATTTT. This gives the protein CASSLSTGGGQPQHF.

This chain links TRBV3-1 (or the pseudogene TRBV3-2) with TRBJ1-4; no firm D call. There are 15 residues in the CDR3. Germline loops: CDR1 LGHDT, CDR2 YNNKEL (reference sequence). Deletions cut 1 base from V and 7 bases from J, with 13 bases between. This CDR3 is CASSQARGRGEKLFF. CDR3 DNA: TGTGCCAGCAGCCAAGCCCGAGGTCGGGGTGAAAAACTGTTTTTT.

This sequence joins TRBV11-1 and TRBJ1-3; TRBD1 might be the D (5 bases). The CDR3 is 15 amino acids. The V gene's germline CDR1 is SGHAT and CDR2 FQDESV (reference sequence). V shed 5 bases and J shed 4 bases, with 15 bases lying between them. CDR3 sequence: CASSRGARSGNTIYF. In nucleotides, the CDR3 is TGTGCCAGCAGCCGCGGGGCCCGATCCGGAAACACCATATATTTT.

The V and J genes are TRBV12-5 and TRBJ2-1; 13 positions match TRBD2. The CDR3 spans 21 residues. V was clipped by 2 bases and J by 4 bases; unmatched bases: 17. Germline CDR1 reads LGHNT; CDR2 reads FRNRAP. CDR3 protein: CASGLRLLPGLAGARYNEQFF. CDR3 sequence (DNA): TGTGCTAGTGGTTTGAGGTTACTACCTGGACTAGCGGGGGCGCGGTACAATGAGCAGTTCTTC.

The chain combines TRBV10-3 with TRBJ2-3, with TRBD2 identical over 13 bases. J lost 0 bases, V lost 4 bases, and 1 base had no gene match. The CDR3 contains 16 residues. Germline assignment: CDR1 ENHRY and CDR2 SYGVKD. The CDR3 DNA follows: TGTGCCATCAGTGGGACTAGCGGGGGAAGCACAGATACGCAGTATTTT. As protein: CAISGTSGGSTDTQYF.

This clone was detected once. This chain uses TRBV12-5 with TRBJ2-3; D perhaps matches TRBD1 (6 bases). With 4 bases removed from V and 1 base from J, the gap between germline ends came to 9 bases. The CDR3 has 14 amino acids. Germline V gene sequence: CDR1 LGHNT, CDR2 FRNRAP. Here the CDR3 reads CASGSYRGTDTQYF. CDR3 DNA: TGTGCTAGTGGTTCTTACAGGGGCACAGATACGCAGTATTTT.

The chain employs TRBV23-1 and TRBJ1-5; TRBD1 might be the D (6 bases). TRBV23-1 counts as an open reading frame of uncertain function. Deletions cut 3 bases from V and 0 bases from J, with 24 bases between. The length of the CDR3 is 20 residues. The CDR3 coding sequence is TGCGCCAGCAGTCACAGACAAATCCAGGGGTGGAGATATAGCAATCAGCCCCAGCATTTT. This codes for CASSHRQIQGWRYSNQPQHF.

The chain is built from TRBV2 and TRBJ2-5; possible D gene TRBD1, 5 bases. This CDR3 is 13 amino acids long. The V and J ends lost 3 bases and 6 bases respectively, with 11 bases between them. Germline V gives CDR1 SNHLY, CDR2 FYNNEI. The CDR3 region is CASSEAREQTQYF. For the CDR3, the DNA is TGTGCCAGCAGTGAGGCCAGGGAACAGACCCAGTACTTC. Drawing the rest from reference TRBV2 and TRBJ2-5, the complete variable domain is EPEVTQTPSHQVTQMGQEVILRCVPISNHLYFYWYRQILGQKVEFLVSFYNNEISEKSEIFDDQFSVERPDGSNFTLKIRSTKLEDSAMYFCASSEAREQTQYFGPGTRLLVL.

In its sample, this clone ranks as medium-sized (0.01 to 0.1%). The chain couples TRBV5-8 to TRBJ1-1; D not certain. V dropped 4 bases and J dropped 5 bases, with 6 bases sitting between them. Germline lookup yields CDR1 SGHTS and CDR2 YDEGEE. CDR3 length: 11 amino acids. The CDR3 protein is CASSLQTEAFF. CDR3 DNA sequence: TGTGCCAGCAGCCTACAGACTGAAGCTTTCTTT.